This T cell receptor beta chain came from a study of cytomegalovirus exposure and HLA in healthy donors. Study summary: Unique TCR beta sequences numbering 120 million or so came from approximately 180 million T cells in an earlier analysis. Study-level points and caveats: The authors later linked a missense DCLRE1C variant to TCR beta V- and J-gene trimming. Reportedly, fewer N-insertions than the approximately 700-donor mean appeared in an Asian-associated ancestry cluster in a later analysis. TCR beta sequences numbering roughly 16,000 were associated with HLA alleles at 0.05 false discovery rate in a later analysis.

As regards this clone: As yet, its antigen is unknown.

There are 18 residues in the CDR3. The V gene's germline CDR1 is LNHDA and CDR2 SQIVND (reference sequence). With V trimmed by 3 bases and J by 5 bases, 12 bases remained unmatched. The PCR had 60 Vbeta and 13 Jbeta primers. Only in-frame clones appear in the TCRdb table, and some are missing; sequencing was by immunoSEQ multiplex PCR. The sample holds hundreds of thousands of clones, about 89% seen once. V usage is TRBV19 and J usage is TRBJ1-6; 8 nucleotides match TRBD1. The TCR comes from a young woman in good health and CMV-seronegative. The sequenced sample was PBMCs. CDR3 DNA: TGTGCCAGTAGTATTCTACTCCAAGGGACAGGAAATAATTCACCCCTCCACTTT. Translated, it gives CASSILLQGTGNNSPLHF.